This T cell receptor beta chain was captured in a study of immune evolution from preneoplasia to lung adenocarcinoma. Findings and caveats of the study: Clonality was highest in normal lung, lower in later-stage lesions apparently.

Assay: immunoSEQ multiplex PCR; the TCRdb copy retains only in-frame clones and omits some. The table has around 15,000 clones, 86% seen once; the top ten hold 2.6%. Note on this clone: Its cognate antigen is unknown.

Two lung cancer pathologists independently confirmed each histologic diagnosis. The germline V gene has CDR1 SQVTM and CDR2 ANQGSEA. Losses at the gene ends were 3 bases for V and 4 bases for J; bases not matched to a gene: 6. This CDR3 comprises 14 residues. The genes are TRBV29-1 and TRBJ1-1, with 9 positions matching TRBD1. Sequencing used FFPE invasive lung adenocarcinoma tissue. The clonotype originates from a person aged 70 to 85 with invasive lung adenocarcinoma. The CDR3 region has the DNA TGCAGCGTTGACCCGGACAGGGGAACCACTGAAGCTTTCTTT. Translating gives CSVDPDRGTTEAFF.